Below, one T cell receptor (beta chain) is given with its context. Germline-derived CDR1 and CDR2 are SGHAT and FQNNGV. The CDR3 totals 15 residues. Trimming cost V 0 bases and J 2 bases, with 7 bases left between them. This entry is derived from a study of siplizumab effects on memory and regulatory T cells. Measured with immunoSEQ multiplex PCR; TCRdb has only the in-frame clones, and not every one. The sample has 100,000 or so clones, around 90% seen once. Sequenced material: non-Treg CD4+ T cells sorted from blood. The chain joins TRBV11-2 to TRBJ2-2; D ambiguous. The sequence was obtained from a human donor in good health. CDR3 sequence: CASSLDLRNTGELFF. CDR3 nucleotide sequence: TGTGCCAGCAGCTTAGATCTTAGAAACACCGGGGAGCTGTTTTTT. Filled out from reference TRBV11-2 and TRBJ2-2, the complete variable domain reads EAGVAQSPRYKIIEKRQSVAFWCNPISGHATLYWYQQILGQGPKLLIQFQNNGVVDDSQLPKDRFSAERLKGVDSTLKIQPAKLEDSAVYLCASSLDLRNTGELFFGEGSRLTVL.